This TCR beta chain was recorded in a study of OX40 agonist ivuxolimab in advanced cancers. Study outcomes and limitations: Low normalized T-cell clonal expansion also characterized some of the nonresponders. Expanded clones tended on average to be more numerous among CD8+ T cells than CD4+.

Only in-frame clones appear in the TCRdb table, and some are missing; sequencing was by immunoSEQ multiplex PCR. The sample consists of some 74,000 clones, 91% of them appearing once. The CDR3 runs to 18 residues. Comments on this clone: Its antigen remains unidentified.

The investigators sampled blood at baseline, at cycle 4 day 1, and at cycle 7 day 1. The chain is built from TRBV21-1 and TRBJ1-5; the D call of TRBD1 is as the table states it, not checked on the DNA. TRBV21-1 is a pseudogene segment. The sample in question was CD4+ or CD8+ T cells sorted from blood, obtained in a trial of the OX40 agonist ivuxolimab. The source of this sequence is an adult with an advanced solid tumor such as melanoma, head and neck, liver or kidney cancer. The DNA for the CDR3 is TGTGCCAGCACCACGACAGGGGTGGGGACTCATAGCAATCAGCCCCAGCATTTT. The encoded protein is CASTTTGVGTHSNQPQHF.